This record covers a single T cell receptor (beta chain). Its antigen is still unknown. This CDR3 has 14 residues. Trimming stripped 7 bases from V and 5 bases from J, with 18 bases between. CDR1 and CDR2 from the germline V gene are SNHLY and FYNNEI. Peripheral blood came from all dose cohorts at three timepoints. The assay was immunoSEQ multiplex PCR, and TCRdb's table has in-frame clones only and misses some. Of over 25,000 clones listed, about four fifths are singletons. This record belongs to a study of OX40 agonist ivuxolimab in advanced cancers. Study observations and caveats: Partial responders treated at 0.1-3.0 mg/kg exhibited clonal expansion among the lowest measured.

Material: CD4+ or CD8+ T cells sorted from blood, obtained in a trial of the OX40 agonist ivuxolimab. The origin of this receptor is an adult with an advanced solid tumor such as melanoma, head and neck, liver or kidney cancer. The rearrangement uses TRBV2 and TRBJ2-7, with D perhaps matching TRBD1 (5 bases). The CDR3: CASNPAERGNEQYF. CDR3 sequence (DNA): TGTGCCAGCAATCCGGCCGAAAGGGGTAACGAGCAGTACTTC.